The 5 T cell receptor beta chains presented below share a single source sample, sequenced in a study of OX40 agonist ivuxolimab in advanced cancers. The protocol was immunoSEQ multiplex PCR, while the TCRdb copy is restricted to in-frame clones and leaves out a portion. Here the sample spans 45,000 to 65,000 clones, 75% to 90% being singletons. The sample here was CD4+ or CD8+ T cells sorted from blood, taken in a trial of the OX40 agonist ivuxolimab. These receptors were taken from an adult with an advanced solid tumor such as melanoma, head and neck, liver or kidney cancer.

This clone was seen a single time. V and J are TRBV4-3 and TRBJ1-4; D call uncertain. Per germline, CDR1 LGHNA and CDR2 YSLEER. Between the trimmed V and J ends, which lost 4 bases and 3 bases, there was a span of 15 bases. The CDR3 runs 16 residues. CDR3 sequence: CASSRLISGANEKLFF. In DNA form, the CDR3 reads TGCGCCAGCAGCCGGCTCATTTCTGGGGCTAATGAAAAACTGTTTTTT.

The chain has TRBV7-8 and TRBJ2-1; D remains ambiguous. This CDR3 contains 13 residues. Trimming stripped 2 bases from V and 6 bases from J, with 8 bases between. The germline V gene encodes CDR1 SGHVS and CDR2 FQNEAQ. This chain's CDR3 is CASSLLLGNEQFF. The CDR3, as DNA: TGTGCCAGCAGCTTACTACTTGGCAATGAGCAGTTCTTC.

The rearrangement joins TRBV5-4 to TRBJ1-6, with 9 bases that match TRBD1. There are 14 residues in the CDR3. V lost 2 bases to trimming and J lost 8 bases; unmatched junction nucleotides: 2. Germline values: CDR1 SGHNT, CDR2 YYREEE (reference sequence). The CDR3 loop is CASSLQGADSPLHF. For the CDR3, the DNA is TGTGCCAGCAGCTTACAGGGGGCAGATTCACCCCTCCACTTT.

CDR3 coding DNA: TGTGCCAGCAGCTTGCTAGGGGTTACTAATGAAAAACTGTTTTTT. This codes for CASSLLGVTNEKLFF. The chain joins TRBV5-5 to TRBJ1-4, with D maybe TRBD1 (5 bases). The CDR3 runs to 15 residues. Between the trimmed V and J ends, which lost 1 base and 2 bases, there was a span of 9 bases. CDR1 SGHKS and CDR2 YYEKEE come from the germline V gene (reference sequence).

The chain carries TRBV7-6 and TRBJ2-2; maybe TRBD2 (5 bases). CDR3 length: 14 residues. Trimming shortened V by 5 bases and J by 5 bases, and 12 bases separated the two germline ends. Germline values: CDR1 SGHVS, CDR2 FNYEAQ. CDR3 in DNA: TGTGCCAGCAGCATCTGGCCGGGAACCGGGGAGCTGTTTTTT. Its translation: CASSIWPGTGELFF.